This T cell receptor (beta chain) emerged from a study of identical twins. Per germline, CDR1 MDHEN and CDR2 SYDVKM. The CDR3 length is 15 residues. The junction had 6 bases not matched to a gene; V was cut back by 5 bases and J by 3 bases. Using its own MiXCR run on the 5' RACE reads, TCRdb lists one record per CDR3 protein. The sample carries 550,000 to 800,000 distinct CDR3 sequences, about 7.6% recorded once. The same sample was also studied in work on yellow fever vaccine responses in identical twins.

The sequencing input was PBMCs. The source of this sequence is a woman younger than 30 in good health. The chain carries TRBV28 and TRBJ2-3; TRBD2 agrees at 9 bases. DNA of the CDR3: TGTGCCAGCAGTATTAGCGGGAGTAGAACAGATACGCAGTATTTT. As protein: CASSISGSRTDTQYF.